These T cell receptor beta chains were read from a single sample in a study of OX40 agonist ivuxolimab in advanced cancers. Sequenced by immunoSEQ multiplex PCR; TCRdb stores in-frame clones only, minus some. This table holds some 77,000 clones, 80% to 95% found once. The sample consisted of CD4+ or CD8+ T cells sorted from blood, taken in a trial of the OX40 agonist ivuxolimab. Source of these receptors: an adult with an advanced solid tumor such as melanoma, head and neck, liver or kidney cancer. CDR3s include the opening cysteine and the closing phenylalanine or tryptophan. A D gene is named only where the DNA matches it firmly. The size of a clone is reported for some rows only, either as once, few or many, or as a class for expanded clones.

clone size	V gene	J gene	D gene	CDR3 DNA	CDR3 protein
.	TRBV19	TRBJ1-1	.	TGTGCCAGCGTTCAAAGTGGAGCGATTGAAGCTTTCTTT	CASVQSGAIEAFF
.	TRBV2	TRBJ2-1	.	TGTGCCAGCATTCACGCTAGCTCCTACAATGAGCAGTTCTTC	CASIHASSYNEQFF
.	TRBV11-2	TRBJ2-1	TRBD2	TGTGCCAGCAGCTTAGCCCCTCGGCTAGCGGGGGGGCGCGATGAGCAGTTCTTC	CASSLAPRLAGGRDEQFF
few	TRBV6-4	TRBJ1-1	TRBD1	TGTGCCAGCAGTGCCGGGACAGGGACCACTGAAGCTTTCTTT	CASSAGTGTTEAFF
.	TRBV12-5	TRBJ1-1	.	TGTGCTAGTGGTTGGCCCACTGAAGCTTTCTTT	CASGWPTEAFF
.	TRBV7-9	TRBJ2-3	.	TGTGCCAGCAGCGCGACATCCGATACGCAGTATTTT	CASSATSDTQYF
.	TRBV25-1	TRBJ1-1	.	TGTGCCAGCAGTGTAGGGGTGAACACTGAAGCTTTCTTT	CASSVGVNTEAFF
.	TRBV27	TRBJ2-7	.	TGTGCCAGCAGTCGAGGGGCCACCTACGAGCAGTACTTC	CASSRGATYEQYF
.	TRBV7-9	TRBJ2-5	.	TGTGCCAGCCTCAGCTTAGTAGAGTGGGAAGAGACCCAGTACTTC	CASLSLVEWEETQYF
.	TRBV6-4	TRBJ2-2	.	TGTGCCAGCAGTGACTCTAGCGGAAACACCGGGGAGCTGTTTTTT	CASSDSSGNTGELFF
.	TRBV13	TRBJ2-4	.	TGTGCCAGCAGGAAAGGAGGGGGCCCCAAAAACATTCAGTACTTC	CASRKGGGPKNIQYF
.	TRBV10-3	TRBJ1-1	TRBD1	TGTGCCATCAGGGGACAGGGGTACGGTGAAGCTTTCTTT	CAIRGQGYGEAFF
.	TRBV19	TRBJ1-5	.	TGTGCCAGTAGTAGAGGGCCGCCCGGGGTTTGGCCCCAGCATTTT	CASSRGPPGVWPQHF
.	TRBV4-1	TRBJ1-5	.	TGCGCCAGCAGCCCCGTGTGGCCAGCGGGAAGCAATCAGCCCCAGCATTTT	CASSPVWPAGSNQPQHF
.	TRBV23-1	TRBJ2-3	.	TGCGCCAGCAACCGGCGGGACCCGCCCCCAGATACGCAGTATTTT	CASNRRDPPPDTQYF
.	TRBV4-1	TRBJ2-2	TRBD2	TGCGCCAGCAGCCCGTTCTCTAGCGGGGGGGCCCCCGGGGAGCTGTTTTTT	CASSPFSSGGAPGELFF
.	TRBV27	TRBJ2-3	TRBD2	TGTGCCGGCACGGGACTAGCGGGGGCCCGGGGGGGAGATACGCAGTATTTT	CAGTGLAGARGGDTQYF
.	TRBV5-1	TRBJ2-1	TRBD2	TGCGCCAGCAGCTTGGCTAGCGGGGCCTTATACAATGAGCAGTTCTTC	CASSLASGALYNEQFF
.	TRBV30	TRBJ1-2	.	TGTGCCTGGAGTGCCTACAGTGACGGCTACACCTTC	CAWSAYSDGYTF
.	TRBV9	TRBJ2-3	TRBD1	TGTGCCAGCAGCGTTAGACAGGGTGTCACAGATACGCAGTATTTT	CASSVRQGVTDTQYF
.	TRBV4-1	TRBJ1-2	TRBD1	TGCGCCAGCAGCCAACCGACAGGGGAGAGGTTGCTCTATGGCTACACCTTC	CASSQPTGERLLYGYTF
.	TRBV10-3	TRBJ2-1	TRBD2	TGTGCCATCAGAACCGGGACTAGCGGGGGGGTGGATGAGCAGTTCTTC	CAIRTGTSGGVDEQFF
few	TRBV10-1	TRBJ2-7	.	TGCGCCACCTCCCCCTACGCGCAGTACTTC	CATSPYAQYF
.	TRBV7-6	TRBJ2-3	TRBD2	TGTGCCAGCAGCTTAGACGGGACTAGCCCTTATTTT	CASSLDGTSPYF
once	TRBV18	TRBJ2-1	TRBD1	TGTGCCAGCTCACCGCCCGACAGGGCCTACAATGAGCAGTTCTTC	CASSPPDRAYNEQFF
.	TRBV7-8	TRBJ2-7	.	TGTGCCAGCAGCTTAGCGGCGGGGAGCTCCTACGAGCAGTACTTC	CASSLAAGSSYEQYF
.	TRBV29-1	TRBJ2-7	.	TGCAGCGTTGAAGATTTGGAAGAGCAGTACTTC	CSVEDLEEQYF
.	TRBV9	TRBJ2-1	TRBD1	TGTGCCAGCAGCGAAACAGGGGGGATAACCTACAATGAGCAGTTCTTC	CASSETGGITYNEQFF
.	TRBV29-1	TRBJ2-1	.	TGCAGCGCCCTGGCCCAAAGCAAGTTCTTC	CSALAQSKFF
.	TRBV19	TRBJ1-5	TRBD1	TGTGCCAGTACCGAGACAGGGTCGGGTCAGCCCCAGCATTTT	CASTETGSGQPQHF
once	TRBV5-6	TRBJ2-3	TRBD2	TGTGCCAGTACCGGACTAGCGGGGGGGCTAGCAACAGATACGCAGTATTTT	CASTGLAGGLATDTQYF
.	TRBV7-8	TRBJ2-3	TRBD2	TGTGCCAGCAGCTTCGGGGTAGCGGGGGGGTTTAGCACAGATACGCAGTATTTT	CASSFGVAGGFSTDTQYF
.	TRBV13	TRBJ2-1	.	TGTGCCAGCAGCTTAGGGGGCCATGAGCAGTTCTTC	CASSLGGHEQFF
.	TRBV9	TRBJ2-3	TRBD2	TGTGCCAGCAGCGGGGAGCTAGCGGGGGGCCTCGGGGCAGATACGCAGTATTTT	CASSGELAGGLGADTQYF
.	TRBV5-4	TRBJ2-2	TRBD1	TGTGCCAGCTGGGACAGCGAACACCGGGGAGCTGTTTTT	CASWDSEHRGAVF
few	TRBV5-4	TRBJ1-1	.	TGTGCCAGCAGCGTGGGGGCGGGGACTGAAGCTTTCTTT	CASSVGAGTEAFF
few	TRBV6-5	TRBJ2-7	TRBD2	TGTGCCAGCAGTGACCTAGCGGGGGACTACGAGCAGTACTTC	CASSDLAGDYEQYF
.	TRBV9	TRBJ2-7	.	TGTGCCAGCAGTGAAGACACCGGATGGTCCTACGAGCAGTACTTC	CASSEDTGWSYEQYF
.	TRBV5-1	TRBJ1-1	TRBD1	TGCGCCAGCAGCATACGACAGGGTCCGGCTGAAGCTTTCTTT	CASSIRQGPAEAFF
.	TRBV7-2	TRBJ1-6	.	TGTGCCAGCAGCTTAGTGCTGCAGGGCGGGTATATGAATTCACCCCTCCACTTT	CASSLVLQGGYMNSPLHF
.	TRBV7-8	TRBJ2-5	TRBD2	TGTGCCAGCACCCGGGGACTAGCGGGGGGGCAATGGGAGACCCAGTACTTC	CASTRGLAGGQWETQYF
.	TRBV21-1	TRBJ1-1	.	TGTGCCAGCAGCAAAGCGCTTAGGGCATACCTCCTCGGCACTGAAGCTTTCTTT	CASSKALRAYLLGTEAFF
.	TRBV7-6	TRBJ2-1	.	TGTGCCAGCAGCTTACTCTACAATGAGCAGTTCTTC	CASSLLYNEQFF
.	TRBV10-2	TRBJ1-1	TRBD1	TGCGCCAGCAGTGTGGGTATACAGGGGATGAACACTGAAGCTTTCTTT	CASSVGIQGMNTEAFF
.	TRBV11-2	TRBJ2-3	.	TGTGCCAGCAGCTTATGGGACCTACGTAGTGATAGGCAGTATTTT	CASSLWDLRSDRQYF
.	TRBV21-1	TRBJ1-1	.	TGTGCCAGCACCCCTATCGGCAGTAAGAACACTGAAGCTTTCTTT	CASTPIGSKNTEAFF
.	TRBV18	TRBJ1-5	.	TGTGCCAGCTCACCAGACATTACGAAGGGGAATCAGCCCCAGCATTTT	CASSPDITKGNQPQHF
.	TRBV9	TRBJ2-3	TRBD1	TGTGCCAGCAGCGGGGACCTGTGGCAGGGGGCTGTAGATACGCAGTATTTT	CASSGDLWQGAVDTQYF
.	TRBV27	TRBJ2-5	.	TGTGCCAGCAGTTTATATCTCCGGGAGACCCAGTACTTC	CASSLYLRETQYF
.	TRBV29-1	TRBJ2-7	.	TGCAGCGTGAGCAGGGGACCCTACGAGCAGTACTTC	CSVSRGPYEQYF
.	TRBV5-1	TRBJ2-1	TRBD2	TGCGCCAGCAGCTTGGGGCGGGGGGGCCCGAATGAGCAGTTCTTC	CASSLGRGGPNEQFF
once	TRBV14	TRBJ1-4	TRBD1	TGTGCCAGCAGCCTTGGGACAGCGTATTCGGCGGAAAAACTGTTTTTT	CASSLGTAYSAEKLFF
once	TRBV18	TRBJ2-2	TRBD1	TGTGCCAGCTCACCACGACAGGGCCCCGTGGTGACAGAGCAGTTTGGGCTGTTTTTT	CASSPRQGPVVTEQFGLFF
.	TRBV27	TRBJ1-1	TRBD1	TGTGCCAGCAGCCCTCCTCTCACAGGGGCTGGGACTGAAGCTTTCTTT	CASSPPLTGAGTEAFF
once	TRBV30	TRBJ1-1	.	TGTGCCTGGGCAGTCCTCGCGTATGGTACTGAAGCTTTCTTT	CAWAVLAYGTEAFF